Shown below are 8 T cell receptor beta chains from a single sample sequenced in a study of T-cell memory formation after mild COVID-19. TCRdb recomputed calls from the 5' RACE reads with MiXCR, one row per CDR3 protein. The table shows approximately 560,000 distinct CDR3 sequences, with about 18% occurring only once. The sample consisted of PBMCs or a T cell subset sorted from them (not recorded which). These receptors all come from an adult woman who had mild COVID-19 (a few samples of this study predate the infection). Cell type and time point are not known.

This clonotype has only a few counts. CDR3 protein: CASSLDQGRVYYGGRNTEAFF. In DNA, the CDR3 is TGCGCCAGCAGCTTGGATCAGGGACGTGTGTATTACGGAGGAAGGAACACTGAAGCTTTCTTT. The V call is TRBV5-1, the J call TRBJ1-1; possibly TRBD1 for D (5 bases). This CDR3 region has 21 residues. From germline, CDR1 is SGHRS and CDR2 YFSETQ. V dropped 0 bases and J dropped 1 base, with 28 bases sitting between them. Full variable domain (rest looked up from reference TRBV5-1 and TRBJ1-1): KAGVTQTPRYLIKTRGQQVTLSCSPISGHRSVSWYQQTPGQGLQFLFEYFSETQRNKGNFPGRFSGRQFSNSRSEMNVSTLELGDSALYLCASSLDQGRVYYGGRNTEAFFGQGTRLTVV.

V usage is TRBV6-1 and J usage is TRBJ2-4; D not certain. In germline, CDR1 is MNHNS, CDR2 SASEGT. V was trimmed by 2 bases and J by 5 bases, leaving 10 bases between them. This CDR3 is built from 14 residues. The CDR3 nucleotides are TGTGCCAGCAGTGAAACGGGCCGGGAAAACATTCAGTACTTC. It translates to CASSETGRENIQYF.

This clonotype was recorded a few times. The chain carries TRBV4-1 and TRBJ1-1; no firm D call. Trimming pared 2 bases from V and 0 bases from J, leaving 13 bases between. The CDR3 spans 16 residues. Germline values: CDR1 MGHRA, CDR2 YSYEKL. This chain's CDR3 is CASSQRSAPMNTEAFF. CDR3 bases: TGCGCCAGCAGCCAACGCAGCGCCCCAATGAACACTGAAGCTTTCTTT.

This clonotype showed up just a few times. CDR3 in DNA: TGTGCCTGGAGTTCCGGTCCGTCCGGTAATTCACCCCTCCACTTT. Translating gives CAWSSGPSGNSPLHF. The chain is built from TRBV30 and TRBJ1-6; D not resolved. Germline CDR1 and CDR2: GTSNPN and SVGIG (reference sequence). Trimming took 2 bases from V and 6 from J, leaving 14 bases between them. The CDR3 covers 15 residues.

This clonotype was seen many times. The gene calls are TRBV7-2 and TRBJ1-5; tentatively, D is TRBD1 (5 bases). The V gene's germline CDR1 is SGHTA and CDR2 FQGNSA. Trimming pared 3 bases from V and 8 bases from J, leaving 14 bases between. CDR3 length: 14 amino acids. The CDR3 protein is CASSFEPGLKPQHF. CDR3 bases: TGTGCCAGCAGCTTCGAGCCAGGGTTGAAGCCCCAGCATTTT.

This clonotype came up a few times. The genes are TRBV12-3 or TRBV12-4 and TRBJ1-2, with a weak D call TRBD1 (5 bases). V gave up 3 bases and J gave up 8 bases, with 10 bases separating them. The CDR3 consists of 12 residues. For the CDR3, the DNA is TGTGCCAGCAGTTTGGGGGACCGCGGCTACACCTTC. Translated, it gives CASSLGDRGYTF.

V is TRBV20-1 and J is TRBJ2-3, with D possibly TRBD1 on 6 matching bases. The CDR3 covers 16 residues. Trimming pared 3 bases from V and 2 bases from J, leaving 18 bases between. The V gene's germline CDR1 is DFQATT and CDR2 SNEGSKA (reference sequence). The CDR3 bases are TGCAGTGCTAGTTCCCCCAGGGGCGACTTCACAGATACGCAGTATTTT. This gives the protein CSASSPRGDFTDTQYF.

The chain uses TRBV5-6 and TRBJ1-1; 7 bases match TRBD1. The CDR3 has 16 residues. Germline V gives CDR1 SGHDT, CDR2 YYEEEE. The junction had 9 bases not matched to a gene; V was cut back by 3 bases and J by 1 base. CDR3 loop: CASSYLTGTSNTEAFF. CDR3 nucleotide sequence: TGTGCCAGCAGCTACCTGACAGGGACCTCGAACACTGAAGCTTTCTTT.